One sample yielded the 20 T cell receptor beta chains listed below, sequenced in a study of chemoradiotherapy in HPV16-positive cancers. TCRdb keeps only in-frame clones here, not all; method: immunoSEQ multiplex PCR. The table lists 25,000 to 30,000 clones, approximately 92% of them singletons. The sample here was blood, taken from a patient who underwent chemoradiotherapy. The receptors here all came from a human donor with HPV-associated anogenital cancer.

The rearrangement joins TRBV30 to TRBJ1-2; 8 nucleotides align to TRBD1. CDR3 length: 16 residues. J lost 2 bases, V lost 2 bases, and 10 bases had no gene match. Germline assignment: CDR1 GTSNPN and CDR2 SVGIG (reference sequence). In DNA, the CDR3 is TGTGCCTGGAGTAAAGGGGCAGGGGGCTTGAACTATGGCTACACCTTC. It specifies CAWSKGAGGLNYGYTF.

The chain joins TRBV5-1 to TRBJ2-2; D is possibly TRBD2 (6 bases). Germline CDR1 reads SGHRS; CDR2 reads YFSETQ. Trimming left V 0 bases short and J 6 bases short, with 9 bases between. The CDR3 loop spans 14 amino acids. CDR3 region: CASSLVWGAGELFF. CDR3 bases: TGCGCCAGCAGCTTGGTTTGGGGGGCCGGGGAGCTGTTTTTT.

V and J are TRBV29-1 and TRBJ1-1; D ambiguous. The germline gives CDR1 SQVTM, CDR2 ANQGSEA. This CDR3 is 12 amino acids long. The V and J ends lost 5 bases and 1 base respectively, with 8 bases between them. The CDR3 spells CSVRVANTEAFF. Written as DNA, the CDR3 is TGCAGCGTTCGGGTGGCGAACACTGAAGCTTTCTTT.

The chain links TRBV10-3 to TRBJ2-2; D might be TRBD1 (6 bases). In germline, CDR1 is ENHRY, CDR2 SYGVKD. The germline V and J ends were trimmed by 6 bases and 0 bases, with 11 bases remaining between them. The length of the CDR3 is 15 residues. CDR3 in amino acids: CAISGQSSNTGELFF. CDR3 in DNA: TGTGCCATCAGCGGACAGAGTTCGAACACCGGGGAGCTGTTTTTT.

The chain employs TRBV4-3 and TRBJ2-3; 9 bases fit TRBD2. In germline, CDR1 is LGHNA, CDR2 YSLEER. CDR3 length equals 15 residues. Trimming cost V 4 bases and J 2 bases; bases outside gene matches: 4. The CDR3 sequence: CASSPSGGYTDTQYF. CDR3 bases: TGCGCCAGCAGCCCGAGCGGGGGGTACACAGATACGCAGTATTTT.

In its sample, this clone was seen once. This sequence joins TRBV28 and TRBJ2-1; 9 bases are shared with TRBD2. V lost 4 bases to trimming and J lost 4 bases; unmatched junction nucleotides: 5. This CDR3 comprises 15 residues. CDR1 and CDR2 (germline): MDHEN, SYDVKM. Written as DNA, the CDR3 is TGTGCCAGCAGTTCCGGGACTAGCAGTTACAATGAGCAGTTCTTC. It is translated as CASSSGTSSYNEQFF.

This clone appeared a single time. V and J are TRBV19 and TRBJ2-3, with a weak D call TRBD2 (6 bases). This CDR3 region has 13 residues. From germline, CDR1 is LNHDA and CDR2 SQIVND (reference sequence). Trimming removed 3 bases from V and 6 bases from J, with 10 bases in between. Here the CDR3 reads CASSMARGDTQYF. In nucleotides, the CDR3 is TGTGCCAGTAGTATGGCCCGGGGGGATACGCAGTATTTT.

The chain has TRBV28 and TRBJ2-7; tentatively, D is TRBD1 or TRBD2 (6 bases each). The CDR3 sequence is 16 residues long. From germline, CDR1 is MDHEN and CDR2 SYDVKM. With 2 bases removed from V and 2 bases from J, the gap between germline ends came to 16 bases. The CDR3 protein is CASSLVGGPLPYEQYF. The CDR3 region has the DNA TGTGCCAGCAGTTTAGTCGGGGGCCCCCTCCCCTACGAGCAGTACTTC.

The V call is TRBV5-5, the J call TRBJ1-6, with TRBD1 as a possible D gene (5 bases). Germline CDR1 reads SGHKS; CDR2 reads YYEKEE (reference sequence). The V end lost 0 bases, the J end lost 6 bases, and 13 bases lay between the germline ends. This CDR3 region has 16 residues. The CDR3 DNA follows: TGTGCCAGCAGCTTGGTTCGGGGCGAGGTTAATTCACCCCTCCACTTT. Amino acid sequence: CASSLVRGEVNSPLHF.

This sequence joins TRBV11-2 and TRBJ2-3; 9 nucleotides match TRBD2. The CDR3 totals 17 residues. Germline CDR1 reads SGHAT; CDR2 reads FQNNGV. V lost 1 base and J lost 2; bases outside the gene matches: 7. CDR3 protein: CASSLVELAGSTDTQYF. The DNA for the CDR3 is TGTGCCAGCAGCTTAGTAGAGCTAGCGGGGTCCACAGATACGCAGTATTTT.

This chain connects TRBV6-6 to TRBJ1-2, with D tentatively TRBD1 (5 bases). Looked up from germline, CDR1 is MNHNY and CDR2 is SVGAGI (reference sequence). The V end was cut by 7 bases, the J end by 0 bases, with 9 bases between. The CDR3 length is 13 residues. The CDR3 loop is CASNPGSNYGYTF. The CDR3, as DNA: TGTGCCAGCAACCCAGGGTCTAACTATGGCTACACCTTC.

The chain recombines TRBV10-1 with TRBJ2-7; weak D call: TRBD2 (8 bases). V was trimmed by 10 bases and J by 0 bases, leaving 19 bases between them. CDR3 size: 15 residues. The V gene's germline CDR1 is WNHNN and CDR2 SYGVQD (reference sequence). DNA of the CDR3: TGCGCCAAGGGGGCTAGCGGGCTCCGCTCCTACGAGCAGTACTTC. Amino acids: CAKGASGLRSYEQYF.

The V and J genes are TRBV21-1 and TRBJ1-2; the DNA was not used to check the table's D call, TRBD1. TRBV21-1 is a pseudogene. The CDR3 is 13 residues long. CDR3 DNA sequence: TGTGCCAGCAACGAACAGGGTAGGTATGGCTACACCTTC. Translation: CASNEQGRYGYTF.

This clone was counted once. The chain is built from TRBV5-1 and TRBJ2-1; 10 bases align to TRBD1. Per the germline V gene, CDR1 is SGHRS and CDR2 is YFSETQ. Trimming removed 4 bases from V and 7 bases from J; junction bases left unmatched: 11. The CDR3 has 16 amino acids. Here the CDR3 DNA reads TGCGCCAGCAGCCCGGGGACAGGGGCCCCAATGAATGAGCAGTTCTTC. It specifies CASSPGTGAPMNEQFF.

This chain joins TRBV5-1 and TRBJ1-1; TRBD1 aligns across 9 bases. The germline gives CDR1 SGHRS, CDR2 YFSETQ. V gave up 1 base and J gave up 4 bases; unmatched junction bases: 5. The CDR3 extends over 15 amino acids. The CDR3 region is CASSLTGGAVTEAFF. As DNA, the CDR3 is TGCGCCAGCAGCTTGACAGGGGGCGCGGTCACTGAAGCTTTCTTT.

The V and J genes are TRBV4-1 and TRBJ2-7, with D perhaps matching TRBD1 (5 bases). The germline V gene has CDR1 MGHRA and CDR2 YSYEKL. Trimming removed 1 base at V and 9 bases at J, with 16 bases between. There are 14 residues in the CDR3. CDR3 nucleotide sequence: TGCGCCAGCAGCCAAGGCACAGACCCAAGGGGGCAGTACTTC. Its protein product is CASSQGTDPRGQYF.

The genes are TRBV5-6 and TRBJ1-1; 8 bases agree with TRBD1. V lost 1 base and J lost 5; bases outside the gene matches: 13. The germline gives CDR1 SGHDT, CDR2 YYEEEE. The CDR3 is made up of 17 amino acids. The DNA for the CDR3 is TGTGCCAGCAGCTTGTTTCCGCAGGGGGCATTGAGGACTGAAGCTTTCTTT. This translates into CASSLFPQGALRTEAFF.

V usage is TRBV12-5 and J usage is TRBJ1-1; the D is unclear. V was cut by 6 bases and J by 4 bases, with 24 bases left in between. CDR3 size: 17 residues. Germline V gene sequence: CDR1 LGHNT, CDR2 FRNRAP. The CDR3 DNA sequence: TGTGCTAGTGGGGTAAATCTTGGCTTCCAAACCTCCACTGAAGCTTTCTTT. Translating gives CASGVNLGFQTSTEAFF. The whole variable domain, remainder taken from reference TRBV12-5 and TRBJ1-1, is DARVTQTPRHKVTEMGQEVTMRCQPILGHNTVFWYRQTMMQGLELLAYFRNRAPLDDSGMPKDRFSAEMPDATLATLKIQPSEPRDSAVYFCASGVNLGFQTSTEAFFGQGTRLTVV.

The chain joins TRBV15 to TRBJ2-3, with 9 bases aligning to TRBD2. Trimming cost V 0 bases and J 3 bases; bases outside gene matches: 4. The CDR3 totals 16 residues. Germline values: CDR1 LNHNV, CDR2 YYDKDF (reference sequence). This CDR3 is CATSRDQGLATDTQYF. The CDR3 DNA sequence: TGTGCCACCAGCAGAGATCAGGGACTAGCAACAGATACGCAGTATTTT.

This chain links TRBV19 with TRBJ1-5, with a tentative D call TRBD1 (5 bases). Trimming removed 5 bases at V and 0 bases at J, with 11 bases between. Per the germline V gene, CDR1 is LNHDA and CDR2 is SQIVND (reference sequence). The CDR3 is 15 residues long. The DNA for the CDR3 is TGTGCCAGTAGTCCAGGGATTTATAGCAATCAGCCCCAGCATTTT. This translates into CASSPGIYSNQPQHF.